The 18 T cell receptor beta chains given below trace back to one sample, sequenced in a study of blood T cell repertoires in COVID-19. Data came from immunoSEQ multiplex PCR; TCRdb stores just in-frame clones and leaves some out. The table shows some 460,000 clones, with around 89% occurring only once. Sequencing was carried out using peripheral blood. All receptors come from a woman between 25 and 40 years old with acute or convalescent COVID-19.

The gene calls are TRBV6-5 and TRBJ2-7; D might be TRBD1 (8 bases). CDR3 length: 13 residues. V lost 7 bases and J 0 bases, leaving 10 bases between the germline ends. Germline V gene data show CDR1 as MNHEY and CDR2 as SVGAGI. The CDR3 reads CASNRGGSYEQYF. The CDR3 nucleotides are TGTGCCAGCAACAGGGGGGGCTCCTACGAGCAGTACTTC.

The chain combines TRBV5-6 with TRBJ2-5; the D gene is possibly TRBD2 (7 bases). V shed 0 bases and J shed 4 bases, with 16 bases lying between them. CDR1 SGHDT and CDR2 YYEEEE come from the germline V gene. The CDR3 runs 16 residues. The CDR3 here is CASSLVGQSGGETQYF. The CDR3 DNA reads TGTGCCAGCAGCTTGGTCGGACAGTCGGGGGGAGAGACCCAGTACTTC.

The table lists this clone with a count of one. The V gene is TRBV6-1, the J gene TRBJ1-6; D is unresolved. Germline values: CDR1 MNHNS, CDR2 SASEGT. The V end was cut by 1 base, the J end by 3 bases, with 7 bases between. The CDR3 has 15 amino acids. CDR3 protein: CASSEGLIYNSPLHF. The DNA of the CDR3 is TGTGCCAGCAGTGAAGGGCTGATCTATAATTCACCCCTCCACTTT.

The rearrangement joins TRBV4-2 to TRBJ1-2; TRBD1 agrees at 10 bases. Germline V CDR1 and CDR2: LGHNA, YNFKEQ. The CDR3 extends over 14 amino acids. V dropped 4 bases and J dropped 2; count of bases not matched to a gene: 1. The DNA of the CDR3 is TGTGCCAGCAGCCCGGACAGGGGGAACTATGGCTACACCTTC. Its translation: CASSPDRGNYGYTF.

This rearrangement joins TRBV24-1 to TRBJ2-5, with D possibly TRBD1 on 5 matching bases. The CDR3 has 19 residues. Looked up from germline, CDR1 is KGHDR and CDR2 is SFDVKD. Trimming took 4 bases from V and 3 from J, leaving 26 bases between them. This CDR3 reads CATSDVRVIGAAEEETQYF. As DNA, the CDR3 is TGTGCCACCAGTGACGTCCGTGTTATAGGGGCCGCCGAAGAAGAGACCCAGTACTTC.

J is TRBJ2-1 and V is TRBV21-1; TRBD1 reflects the table's D call only, with no check against the DNA. TRBV21-1 is deemed a pseudogene. This CDR3 comprises 19 residues. CDR3 loop: CASSTHGELIGQVQNEQFF. In nucleotides, the CDR3 is TGTGCCAGCAGCACCCACGGGGAGCTAATTGGACAGGTCCAGAATGAGCAGTTCTTC.

The J gene is TRBJ2-2, the V gene TRBV5-6; no firm D call. Germline CDR1 is SGHDT and CDR2 is YYEEEE. Trimming pared 2 bases from V and 4 bases from J, leaving 6 bases between. The CDR3 contains 13 residues. CDR3 in DNA: TGTGCCAGCAGCTTATATCTCACCGGGGAGCTGTTTTTT. It is translated as CASSLYLTGELFF.

V is TRBV11-3 and J is TRBJ1-3, with a weak D call TRBD1 (5 bases). CDR3 size: 14 residues. V gave up 6 bases and J gave up 3 bases, with 12 bases separating them. Germline assignment: CDR1 SGHNT and CDR2 YENEEA. CDR3 bases: TGTGCCAGCAGAAGGGGTAATAGTGGAAACACCATATATTTT. Translating it yields CASRRGNSGNTIYF.

This chain joins TRBV3-1 (or the pseudogene TRBV3-2) and TRBJ1-1, with TRBD1 matching 9 bases. The CDR3 spans 15 residues. The V segment lost 3 bases and the J segment 6 bases; nucleotides outside the gene matches: 8. Per germline, CDR1 LGHDT and CDR2 YNNKEL (reference sequence). CDR3: CASSHSDRGNSEAFF. CDR3 DNA: TGTGCCAGCAGCCATTCGGACAGGGGTAACTCTGAAGCTTTCTTT.

The rearrangement uses TRBV13 and TRBJ2-7; D remains ambiguous. Germline loops: CDR1 PRHDT, CDR2 FYEKMQ (reference sequence). V lost 0 bases to trimming and J lost 3 bases, with 6 bases between them. CDR3 length: 13 residues. The CDR3 sequence is CASSLGQDYEQYF. The CDR3 nucleotides are TGTGCCAGCAGCTTAGGCCAGGACTACGAGCAGTACTTC.

The chain recombines TRBV25-1 with TRBJ2-2, with 9 bases identical to TRBD1. Germline lookup yields CDR1 MGHDK and CDR2 SYGVNS. The CDR3 is 16 residues long. Germline trimming cut 1 base from V and 4 bases from J; bases unmatched to any gene: 4. Written as DNA, the CDR3 is TGTGCCAGCAGTGAATTCACGGGACAGGGCACCGGGGAGCTGTTTTTT. Translation gives CASSEFTGQGTGELFF.

V gene TRBV3-1 (or the pseudogene TRBV3-2) combines with J gene TRBJ2-1; 10 positions agree with TRBD1. Unmatched junction bases numbered 6, after V lost 5 bases and J lost 5 bases. The CDR3 has 15 amino acids. Looked up from germline, CDR1 is LGHDT and CDR2 is YNNKEL (reference sequence). CDR3 in DNA: TGTGCCAGCAGCTCCCGGGACAGGGGACACAATGAGCAGTTCTTC. Protein: CASSSRDRGHNEQFF.

The rearrangement links TRBV5-1 to TRBJ2-1; the match to TRBD1 covers 8 bases. Germline assignment: CDR1 SGHRS and CDR2 YFSETQ. The CDR3 contains 16 residues. Trimming removed 4 bases from V and 8 bases from J; junction bases left unmatched: 14. The DNA for the CDR3 is TGCGCCAGCAGCCCAACCCCGGCAGGGGGCACGGATGAGCAGTTCTTC. Translated: CASSPTPAGGTDEQFF.

This rearrangement joins TRBV10-1 to TRBJ2-3; 9 bases are shared with TRBD2. The CDR3 contains 16 residues. The trim removed 0 bases at V and 10 bases at J, leaving 11 bases unmatched. From germline, CDR1 is WNHNN and CDR2 SYGVQD (reference sequence). The CDR3 loop reads CASSESYSGGPVAQYF. The DNA for the CDR3 is TGCGCCAGCAGTGAGTCCTATAGCGGGGGCCCAGTTGCGCAGTATTTT.

This clone was recorded once. The chain employs TRBV5-4 and TRBJ2-3, with 15 bases aligning to TRBD2. Germline assignment: CDR1 SGHNT and CDR2 YYREEE (reference sequence). CDR3 size: 19 residues. J gave up 2 bases and V 4 bases, and 11 bases lay outside the gene matches. CDR3 in amino acids: CASSQYPGTSGGNTDTQYF. The CDR3 nucleotides are TGTGCCAGCAGCCAATACCCGGGGACTAGCGGGGGGAACACAGATACGCAGTATTTT. Full variable domain (remainder filled in from reference TRBV5-4 and TRBJ2-3): ETGVTQSPTHLIKTRGQQVTLRCSSQSGHNTVSWYQQALGQGPQFIFQYYREEENGRGNFPPRFSGLQFPNYSSELNVNALELDDSALYLCASSQYPGTSGGNTDTQYFGPGTRLTVL.

The chain joins TRBV3-1 (or the pseudogene TRBV3-2) to TRBJ1-1, with D possibly matching TRBD1 (5 bases). Trimming removed 4 bases from V and 5 bases from J, with 11 bases in between. The CDR3 length is 13 residues. The V gene's germline CDR1 is LGHDT and CDR2 YNNKEL (reference sequence). The CDR3, as DNA: TGTGCCAGCAGCCTCCAGGGAAGGACTGAAGCTTTCTTT. Protein: CASSLQGRTEAFF.

Points on this clone: Different DNA sequences within this sample yield the same CDR3. This chain uses TRBV9 with TRBJ2-5; possible D gene TRBD2, 6 bases. Trimming left V 2 bases short and J 0 bases short, with 8 bases between. Germline CDR1 reads SGDLS; CDR2 reads YYNGEE. The CDR3 has 14 residues. For the CDR3, the DNA is TGTGCCAGCAGCGTCGGCGGGGACCAAGAGACCCAGTACTTC. Its protein is CASSVGGDQETQYF.

The gene calls are TRBV18 and TRBJ1-1, with D perhaps TRBD1 (6 bases). V was cut by 3 bases and J by 7 bases, with 12 bases left in between. CDR3 length: 13 amino acids. Germline CDR1 reads KGHSH; CDR2 reads LQKENI. The CDR3 loop reads CASSPGHGNEAFF. DNA of the CDR3: TGTGCCAGCTCACCGGGACACGGTAATGAAGCTTTCTTT.